This T cell receptor (beta chain) was recorded in a study of T-cell memory formation after mild COVID-19. Study-level results: Memory from before infection featured some responding clones, which suggests cross-reactive memory joined.

TCRdb itself ran the 5' RACE reads through MiXCR, one entry per CDR3 protein. The sample consists of about 540,000 distinct CDR3 sequences, about a fifth of them appearing once. On this clonotype: Its antigen is unknown.

The CDR3 is 16 residues long. Trimming removed 6 bases at V and 0 bases at J, with 15 bases between. Germline CDR1 MNHEY, CDR2 SMNVEV (reference sequence). The chain links TRBV27 to TRBJ1-5, with TRBD1 as a possible D gene (6 bases). The receptor was isolated from an adult woman who had mild COVID-19 (a few samples of this study predate the infection). Cell type and time point are not known. The sample was PBMCs or a T cell subset sorted from them (not recorded which). CDR3 coding DNA: TGTGCCAGCAGCCCTTGGGGGACATATAGCAATCAGCCCCAGCATTTT. Protein: CASSPWGTYSNQPQHF.